The sequence of this TCR beta chain was determined in a study of blood T cells in healthy people across ages. On the study more broadly: About one barcoded beta molecule was captured per two T cells (by template switching).

CDR1 is MNHNS, CDR2 SASEGT, per germline. The CDR3 contains 15 residues. V dropped 8 bases and J dropped 2; count of bases not matched to a gene: 12. A sample-barcoded 5' primer and a J-beta primer mix were used in a second PCR of roughly 7 to 12 cycles. TCRdb redid the calling of the 5' RACE reads with MiXCR, one entry per CDR3 protein. The sample lists just over 1 million distinct CDR3 sequences; 45% were seen once. A word on this clonotype: Its specificity is not known.

The authors drew around 9.3 milliliters of peripheral blood from each donor. General study findings and limits: Strong correlation existed between TCR beta diversity and naive T cell percentage.

Material: blood. The chain couples TRBV6-1 to TRBJ2-7; 7 bases line up with TRBD1. This TCR came from a woman aged 55-75 years in good health. This CDR3 reads CASGLRTGETYEQYF. The DNA of the CDR3 is TGTGCCAGCGGGTTGAGGACAGGTGAAACCTACGAGCAGTACTTC.